The rows below give T cell receptor beta chains drawn from one sample of a study of CD8 T cells in acute hepatitis C reinfection. Here immunoSEQ multiplex PCR was the method, and the copy in TCRdb shows in-frame clones only, minus some. The table shows 30,000 to 45,000 clones, with over 75% occurring only once. What was sequenced was naive CD8+ T cells from PBMCs. These receptors were obtained from a woman younger than 30 who spontaneously cleared hepatitis C infection. Both conserved end residues are trimmed from each CDR3. The order of the fields is V gene, CDR3 length, J gene, CDR3 protein.

TRBV11-2	12	TRBJ1-1	ASTRGLLNTEAF
TRBV27	14	TRBJ2-7	ASRTAGGANNYEQY
TRBV7-6	13	TRBJ1-4	ASSPTSGVNEKLF
TRBV4-1	11	TRBJ1-1	ASSPRQGVEAF
TRBV6-5	13	TRBJ1-5	ANSYAGPNAGPQH
TRBV6-5	11	TRBJ1-4	ASSYTDREKLF
TRBV10-2	13	TRBJ2-7	ASTHSGTGTYEQY
TRBV29-1	12	TRBJ2-1	SVVGRDHYNEQF
TRBV6-1	14	TRBJ1-1	ASSENYPSSNTEAF
TRBV27	11	TRBJ1-5	ASSLQGNQPQH
TRBV29-1	11	TRBJ2-4	SVVGGSENIQY
TRBV2	14	TRBJ2-1	ASSEVSGGSYNEQF
TRBV5-1	15	TRBJ2-6	ASSLHPENSGANVLT
TRBV6-5	12	TRBJ2-1	ASSVGEGLFEQF
TRBV7-2	12	TRBJ2-1	ASSLPGGPDEQF
TRBV2	14	TRBJ1-2	ASSEILRDRVEGYT
TRBV7-9	13	TRBJ2-1	ASSPAGQGVDEQF
TRBV9	8	TRBJ1-6	ASKGNTLH
TRBV20-1	9	TRBJ1-2	SAPGAVGYT
TRBV5-4	12	.	ASSPDYSSYEQY
TRBV9	12	TRBJ1-5	ASSALGGNQPQH
TRBV29-1	13	TRBJ2-7	SVAVWDREPYEQY
TRBV15	14	TRBJ1-2	ATSREQATPGYGYT
TRBV7-9	11	TRBJ2-1	ATMWSGDNEQF
TRBV9	14	TRBJ1-4	ASSVDSRGANEKLF
TRBV19	12	TRBJ2-3	ASSIPPPSDTQY
TRBV11-2	14	TRBJ2-7	ASSPSRDWPSYEQY
TRBV15	15	TRBJ1-3	ATSEGPGSFSGNTIY
TRBV6-6	9	TRBJ1-1	ASSYGKGAF
TRBV21-1	12	TRBJ2-1	ASSETSGSREQF
TRBV7-9	10	TRBJ1-5	ASSRTGWPQH
TRBV5-5	12	TRBJ2-2	ASGSGMVPGELF
TRBV9	14	TRBJ2-1	ASSQKAGPPYNEQF
TRBV6-5	12	TRBJ2-7	ASSYSRSPYEQY
TRBV27	13	TRBJ2-5	ASSLEATPGGTQY
TRBV10-3	11	TRBJ2-1	AISEFVTDEQF
TRBV27	12	TRBJ2-2	AIRQGIDTGELF
TRBV27	12	TRBJ2-3	ASSFAGATDTQY
TRBV4-1	18	TRBJ2-3	ASSLHRISSGRAGTDTQY
TRBV7-9	14	TRBJ2-5	ASSLALTQPGETQY
TRBV20-1	9	TRBJ1-2	VPGDSYGYT
TRBV7-3	13	TRBJ2-1	ASSPLAGGANEQF
TRBV27	10	TRBJ1-2	ASKSWGFGYT
TRBV2	10	TRBJ2-1	ATHSSYNEQF
TRBV4-1	13	TRBJ2-4	ASSQEDLAKNIQY
TRBV13	11	TRBJ2-5	ATPEGPQETQY
TRBV4-1	13	TRBJ2-1	ASSQVGAGYNEQF
TRBV7-9	10	TRBJ2-4	ASSLGRDIQY
TRBV28	10	TRBJ1-5	ASNSGNQPQH
TRBV5-1	12	TRBJ2-7	ASSLGDMSYEQY
TRBV9	11	TRBJ1-4	ASAGQENEKLF
TRBV7-9	11	TRBJ2-5	ASSPPEGLTQY
TRBV23-1	13	TRBJ2-2	ASSPTSGFSGELF